The 7 T cell receptor beta chains reported below all come from one sample, sequenced in a study of T-cell reconstitution after alpha-beta-depleted transplantation in children. It was with unique molecular identifiers that the TCRbeta library was prepared. One entry per CDR3 protein, called by TCRdb with MiXCR from the PCR reads. Of roughly 500,000 distinct CDR3 sequences in the sample, approximately 13% were seen once. The sample was PBMCs from the stem cell graft donor, taken from the stem cell graft. The receptors stem from a human donor who donated a stem cell graft to a child with combined immunodeficiency.

The rearrangement links TRBV27 to TRBJ2-6; D is unclear. Trimming cost V 0 bases and J 0 bases, with 6 bases left between them. Germline CDR1 is MNHEY and CDR2 is SMNVEV (reference sequence). CDR3 length equals 16 residues. Here the CDR3 reads CASSLSQVSGANVLTF. CDR3 DNA: TGTGCCAGCAGTTTATCGCAAGTCTCTGGGGCCAACGTCCTGACTTTC.

This chain joins TRBV5-1 and TRBJ2-5; no firm D call. Germline CDR1 reads SGHRS; CDR2 reads YFSETQ. CDR3 length equals 13 residues. Trimming removed 4 bases at V and 4 bases at J, with 11 bases between. Here the CDR3 DNA reads TGCGCCAGCAGCCGAAGCCCGATAGAGACCCAGTACTTC. This sequence encodes CASSRSPIETQYF.

The sample holds a few counts of this clonotype. V usage is TRBV29-1 and J usage is TRBJ2-2, with D perhaps assigned TRBD1 or TRBD2 (5 bases each). Deletions cut 1 base from V and 6 bases from J, with 6 bases between. The CDR3 is 12 amino acids. The V gene's germline CDR1 is SQVTM and CDR2 ANQGSEA. In DNA form, the CDR3 reads TGCAGCGTTGAAGGAGGGGCCGGGGAGCTGTTTTTT. Amino acid sequence: CSVEGGAGELFF.

The table lists this clonotype with many counts. The chain combines TRBV28 with TRBJ2-3; 9 nucleotides agree with TRBD2. The ends lost 3 bases at V and 2 bases at J; junction bases unmatched: 3. Germline CDR1 reads MDHEN; CDR2 reads SYDVKM. This CDR3 is 15 amino acids long. CDR3 amino acids: CASSLGGGATDTQYF. The CDR3 coding sequence is TGTGCCAGCAGTTTGGGCGGGGGGGCCACAGATACGCAGTATTTT.

The chain carries TRBV15 and TRBJ2-3; no firm D call. Trimming shortened V by 7 bases and J by 3 bases, and 5 bases separated the two germline ends. Germline V CDR1 and CDR2: LNHNV, YYDKDF (reference sequence). CDR3 length equals 11 residues. CDR3 residues: CATTDTDTQYF. DNA of the CDR3: TGTGCCACCACTGATACAGATACGCAGTATTTT.

The chain links TRBV5-1 to TRBJ2-7; D gene uncertain. Per the germline V gene, CDR1 is SGHRS and CDR2 is YFSETQ. With 4 bases removed from V and 0 bases from J, the gap between germline ends came to 11 bases. The CDR3 runs to 14 residues. The chain's CDR3 is CASSKDVGSYEQYF. CDR3 bases: TGCGCCAGCAGCAAGGACGTCGGCTCCTACGAGCAGTACTTC. Variable domain in full (rest from reference TRBV5-1 and TRBJ2-7): KAGVTQTPRYLIKTRGQQVTLSCSPISGHRSVSWYQQTPGQGLQFLFEYFSETQRNKGNFPGRFSGRQFSNSRSEMNVSTLELGDSALYLCASSKDVGSYEQYFGPGTRLTVT.

This clonotype was found a few times. J is TRBJ1-6 and V is TRBV12-3 or TRBV12-4; D may be TRBD1 (5 bases). This CDR3 is 13 amino acids long. The V end lost 6 bases, the J end lost 6 bases, and 9 bases lay between the germline ends. The CDR3 loop is CASRRQINSPLHF. CDR3 coding DNA: TGTGCCAGCAGGCGACAGATTAATTCACCCCTCCACTTT.